This T cell receptor (beta chain) appears in the sequencing data of a study of beta chain features in type 1 diabetes. Study information: Sorted cells from all samples, numbering about 100,000,000, were examined. Study-level points and caveats: When cDNA is sequenced, cells with high TCR expression could be over-represented. Whether HLA type affects TCRB rearrangement stayed undetermined in the present work.

Germline CDR1 SQVTM, CDR2 ANQGSEA. The CDR3 is 12 amino acids. V was pared by 3 bases and J by 6 bases, with 11 bases between. Investigators reverse transcribed all isolated RNA, so they sequenced expressed TCRB transcripts. Naive, central memory and regulatory T cell samples averaged about 3.3 million immunoSEQ reads each. The repertoire was sequenced with immunoSEQ multiplex PCR; TCRdb's copy has only in-frame clones and lacks some. The table shows 150,000 or so clones, with 7% to 10% occurring only once. This clone occurred a few times. Its antigen is as yet unknown. The sequence was obtained from a woman under 30 in good health. The genes are TRBV29-1 and TRBJ1-2, with unresolved D. Sequenced: central memory CD4+ T cells from blood. This CDR3 reads CSVDGYSDGYTF. As DNA, the CDR3 is TGCAGCGTTGACGGTTATTCGGATGGCTACACCTTC.